This entry concerns a single T cell receptor beta chain. Researchers ran the assay at a deep level. Each unsorted PBMC replicate got 300 ng genomic DNA, around 30,000 genomes. Original handling: Filtering differed for immunoSEQ, which gave only junction sequences without quality scores. The method was immunoSEQ multiplex PCR; TCRdb's version includes in-frame clones alone and lacks a portion of them. V and J calls and clone size are as listed in that table; D and trimming were resolved from the DNA. The sample carries about 510,000 clones, around 79% recorded once. The record originates from a study of shared clonotypes between healthy human individuals. This CDR3 has 14 residues. CDR1 MDHEN and CDR2 SYDVKM come from the germline V gene. V lost 5 bases, J lost 8 bases, and 18 bases lay in between.

Source material: PBMCs. This TCR came from a woman in her thirties or forties in good health. Some clones in this sample may be carry-over from other donors' samples. This sequence joins TRBV28 and TRBJ1-2, with D perhaps matching TRBD1 (5 bases). The chain's CDR3 is CASSGGYWGGGYTF. Here the CDR3 DNA reads TGTGCCAGCAGTGGAGGTTATTGGGGCGGCGGCTACACCTTC.